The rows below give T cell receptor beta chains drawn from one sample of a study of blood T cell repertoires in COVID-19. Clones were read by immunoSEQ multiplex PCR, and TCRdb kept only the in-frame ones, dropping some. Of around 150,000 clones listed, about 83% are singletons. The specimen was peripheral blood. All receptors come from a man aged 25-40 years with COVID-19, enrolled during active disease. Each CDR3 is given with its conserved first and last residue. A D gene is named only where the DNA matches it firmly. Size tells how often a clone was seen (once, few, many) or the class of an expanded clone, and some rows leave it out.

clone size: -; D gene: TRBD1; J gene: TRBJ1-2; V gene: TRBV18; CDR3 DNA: TGTGCCAGCTCCCCGGGACAGGGGTCCCTCTATGGCTACACCTTC; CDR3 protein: CASSPGQGSLYGYTF
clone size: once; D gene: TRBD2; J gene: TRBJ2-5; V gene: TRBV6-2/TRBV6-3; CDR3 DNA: TGTGCCAGCAGTAACCAGTGGGGGGGTCAAGAGACCCAGTACTTC; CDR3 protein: CASSNQWGGQETQYF
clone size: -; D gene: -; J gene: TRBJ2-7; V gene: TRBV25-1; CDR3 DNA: TGTGCCAGCAGTGGACTAGGGAGCTCCTACGAGCAGTACTTC; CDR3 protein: CASSGLGSSYEQYF
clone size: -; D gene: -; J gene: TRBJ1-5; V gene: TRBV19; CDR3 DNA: TGTGCCAGTAGTATTGGGCGGGGGCGAGGGCATCAGCCCCAGCATTTT; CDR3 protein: CASSIGRGRGHQPQHF
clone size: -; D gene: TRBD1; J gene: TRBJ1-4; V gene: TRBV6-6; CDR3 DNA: TGTGCCAGCAGTTACTCGCTAGGGGGCGCGGGCGAAAAACTGTTTTTT; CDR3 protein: CASSYSLGGAGEKLFF
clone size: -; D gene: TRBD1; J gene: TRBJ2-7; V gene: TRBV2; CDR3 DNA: TGTGCCAGCAGTCAGGACAGGGGAAACGAGCAGTACTTC; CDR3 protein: CASSQDRGNEQYF
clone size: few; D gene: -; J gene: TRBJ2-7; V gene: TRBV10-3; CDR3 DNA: TGTGCCATCAGGAAGACTGAGAGCTCCTACGAGCAGTACTTC; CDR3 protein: CAIRKTESSYEQYF
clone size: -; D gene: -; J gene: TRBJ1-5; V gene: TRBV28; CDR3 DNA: TGTGCCAGCAGTTTATGGGCGGAAAAAAATCAGCCCCAGCATTTT; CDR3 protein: CASSLWAEKNQPQHF
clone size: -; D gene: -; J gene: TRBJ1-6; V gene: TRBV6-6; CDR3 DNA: TGTGCCAGCAGTTACCCGGAGGATAATTCACCCCTCCACTTT; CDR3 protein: CASSYPEDNSPLHF
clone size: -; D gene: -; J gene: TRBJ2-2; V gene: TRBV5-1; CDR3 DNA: TGCGCCAGCACCACAATCCCGTTGGTCGGGGAGCTGTTTTTT; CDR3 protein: CASTTIPLVGELFF
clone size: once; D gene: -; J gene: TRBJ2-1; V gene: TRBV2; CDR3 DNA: TGTGCCAGCAGTGAAACAGGGCGGAATGAGCAGTTCTTC; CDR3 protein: CASSETGRNEQFF
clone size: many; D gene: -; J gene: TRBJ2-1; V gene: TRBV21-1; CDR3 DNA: TGTGCCAGCAGCTCAGGGGGACTAGCGGGGGAAGATGAGCAGTTCTTC; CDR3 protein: CASSSGGLAGEDEQFF
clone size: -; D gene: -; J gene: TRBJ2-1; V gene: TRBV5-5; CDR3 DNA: TGTGCCAGCAGCTCAGGCAGCTCCTACAATGAGCAGTTCTTC; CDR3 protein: CASSSGSSYNEQFF
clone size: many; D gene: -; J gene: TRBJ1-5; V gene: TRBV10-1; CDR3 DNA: TGCGCCAGCAGTGCCAGTCTCAATCAGCCCCAGCATTTT; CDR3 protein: CASSASLNQPQHF
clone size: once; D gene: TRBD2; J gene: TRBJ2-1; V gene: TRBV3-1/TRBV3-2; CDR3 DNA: TGTGCCAGCAGCCTCCCGGGACTACATGAGCAGTTCTTC; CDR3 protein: CASSLPGLHEQFF
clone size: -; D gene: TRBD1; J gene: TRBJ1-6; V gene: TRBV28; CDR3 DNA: TGTGCCAGCAGTGTCTACAGGGGGCAGTCACCCCTCCACTTT; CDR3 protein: CASSVYRGQSPLHF
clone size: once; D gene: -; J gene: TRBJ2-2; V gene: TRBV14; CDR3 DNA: TGTGCCAGCAGCCAAGATCGCAGGGCGAACACCGGGGAGCTGTTTTTT; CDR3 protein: CASSQDRRANTGELFF
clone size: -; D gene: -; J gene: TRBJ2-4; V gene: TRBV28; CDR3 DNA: TGTGCCAGCAGTTTTCCTTTAGCCAAAAACATTCAGTACTTC; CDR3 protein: CASSFPLAKNIQYF
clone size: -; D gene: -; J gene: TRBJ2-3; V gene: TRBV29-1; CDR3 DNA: TGCAGCTCCGTCCGAGGCACAGATACGCAGTATTTT; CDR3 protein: CSSVRGTDTQYF
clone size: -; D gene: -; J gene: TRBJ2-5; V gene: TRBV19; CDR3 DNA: TGTGCCAGTAGTATACAGGGTAAAGAGACCCAGTACTTC; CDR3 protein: CASSIQGKETQYF
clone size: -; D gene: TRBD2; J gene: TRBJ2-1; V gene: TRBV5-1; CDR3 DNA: TGCGCCAGCAGCTGGCGGACTAGCGGGATGAATGAGCAGTTCTTC; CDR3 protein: CASSWRTSGMNEQFF
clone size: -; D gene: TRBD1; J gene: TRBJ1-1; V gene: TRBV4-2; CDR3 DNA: TGTGCCAGCAGCCAAGCCCCAGGGGGCACTGAAGCTTTCTTT; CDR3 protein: CASSQAPGGTEAFF
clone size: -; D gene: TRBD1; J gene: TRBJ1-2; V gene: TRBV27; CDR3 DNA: TGTGCCAGCACCCTCACAGGGGGCGACTATGGCTACACCTTC; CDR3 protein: CASTLTGGDYGYTF
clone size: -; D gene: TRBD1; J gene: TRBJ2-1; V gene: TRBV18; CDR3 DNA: TGTGCCAGCTCACGCGTCTCAGGGGGCTCCTACAATGAGCAGTTCTTC; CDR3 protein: CASSRVSGGSYNEQFF
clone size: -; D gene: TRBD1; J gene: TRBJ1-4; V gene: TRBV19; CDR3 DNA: TGTGCCACCGAGGGGGCGCAAGGTGAAAAACTGTTTTTT; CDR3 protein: CATEGAQGEKLFF
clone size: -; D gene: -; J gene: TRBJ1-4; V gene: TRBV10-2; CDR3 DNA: TGCGCCAGCATGCGGGACTCCTGGGGGGGAACGACTGAAAAACTGTTTTTT; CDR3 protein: CASMRDSWGGTTEKLFF
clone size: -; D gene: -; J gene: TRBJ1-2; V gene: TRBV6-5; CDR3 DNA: TGTGCCAGCAGTTACTCAGACGGTCTATGGGCCTACACCTTC; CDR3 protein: CASSYSDGLWAYTF
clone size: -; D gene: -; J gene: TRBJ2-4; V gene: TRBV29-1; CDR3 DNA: TGCAGCGTTGAAGGGGAGGCCAAAAACATTCAGTACTTC; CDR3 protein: CSVEGEAKNIQYF
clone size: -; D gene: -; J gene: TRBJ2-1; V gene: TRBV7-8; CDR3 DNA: TGTGCCAGCAGCCCGGGACTCACATCGTCTGAGCAGTTCTTC; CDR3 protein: CASSPGLTSSEQFF
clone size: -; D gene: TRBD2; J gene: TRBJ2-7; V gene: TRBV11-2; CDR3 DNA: TGTGCCAGCAGCATTAGTAGGAGCGGGAGTAGTTCCTACGAGCAGTACTTC; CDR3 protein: CASSISRSGSSSYEQYF
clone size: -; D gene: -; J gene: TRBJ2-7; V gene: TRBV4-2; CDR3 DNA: TGTGCCAGCAGCCAAGATTTGCGGAGCGAAGGCGAGCAGTACTTC; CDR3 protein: CASSQDLRSEGEQYF
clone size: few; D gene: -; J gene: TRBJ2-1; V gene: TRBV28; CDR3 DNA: TGTGCCAGCGGGTCGGGCGGGGCTGTCTACAATGAGCAGTTCTTC; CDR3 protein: CASGSGGAVYNEQFF
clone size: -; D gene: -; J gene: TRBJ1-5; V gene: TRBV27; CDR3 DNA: TGTGCCAGCAGTTTATTGGGGGCGCAGGGTCAGCCCCAGCATTTT; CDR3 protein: CASSLLGAQGQPQHF
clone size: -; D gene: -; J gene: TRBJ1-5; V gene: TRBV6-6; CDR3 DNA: TGTGCCAGCAGTTACGAGGGAGAACAGCCCCAGCATTTT; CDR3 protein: CASSYEGEQPQHF
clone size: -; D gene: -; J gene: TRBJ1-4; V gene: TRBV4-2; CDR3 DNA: TGTGCCAGCAGCCAAGAGTTGAGTCGGACTAATGAAAAACTGTTTTTT; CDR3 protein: CASSQELSRTNEKLFF
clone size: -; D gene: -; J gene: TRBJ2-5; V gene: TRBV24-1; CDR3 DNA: TGTGCCACCAGTGCCACGACCGGGACACCTCAAGAGACCCAGTACTTC; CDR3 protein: CATSATTGTPQETQYF
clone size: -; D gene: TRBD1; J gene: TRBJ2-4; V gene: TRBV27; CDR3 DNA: TGTGCCAGCAAAGACAGGGCGAAACTTCAGTACTTC; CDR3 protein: CASKDRAKLQYF
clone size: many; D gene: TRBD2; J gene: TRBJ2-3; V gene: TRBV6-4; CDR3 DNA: TGTGCCAGCAGTGAATATAGCGGGAGCACAGATACGCAGTATTTT; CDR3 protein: CASSEYSGSTDTQYF
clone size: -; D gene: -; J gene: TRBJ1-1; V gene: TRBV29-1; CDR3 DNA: TGCAGCGTTGCCGGACTCTTGAACTCTGAAGCTTTCTTT; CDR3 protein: CSVAGLLNSEAFF
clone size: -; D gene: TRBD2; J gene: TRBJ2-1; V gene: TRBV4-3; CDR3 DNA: TGCGCCAGCAGCCAAGGGCTCGCGGGAGGGACCTACAATGAGCAGTTCTTC; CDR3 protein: CASSQGLAGGTYNEQFF
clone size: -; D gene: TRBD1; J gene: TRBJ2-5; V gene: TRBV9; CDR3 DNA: TGTGCCAGCAGCCTACAGGGGGATGAGACCCAGTACTTC; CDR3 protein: CASSLQGDETQYF
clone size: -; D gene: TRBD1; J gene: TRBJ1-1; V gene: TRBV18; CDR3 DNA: TGTGCCAGCTCACGATCGGGACAGGGGAAATCTGAAGCTTTCTTT; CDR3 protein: CASSRSGQGKSEAFF
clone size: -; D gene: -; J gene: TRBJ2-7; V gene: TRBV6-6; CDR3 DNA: TGTGCCAGCAGTTACTCGAGGCCGGACTACGAGCAGTACTTC; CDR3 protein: CASSYSRPDYEQYF
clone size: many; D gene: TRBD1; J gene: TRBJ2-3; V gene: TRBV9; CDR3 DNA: TGTGCCAGCAGCCTCAGGCTCGGACAGGGATCCGATACGCAGTATTTT; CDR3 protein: CASSLRLGQGSDTQYF
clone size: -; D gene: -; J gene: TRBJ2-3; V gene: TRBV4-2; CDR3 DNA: TGTGCCAGCAGCCAAGATCTGGTAGCGGCAGATACGCAGTATTTT; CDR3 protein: CASSQDLVAADTQYF
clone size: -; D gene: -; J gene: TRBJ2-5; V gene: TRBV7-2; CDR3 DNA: TGTGCCAGCAGCTTAGTCGGCTCTAGTAGGGGGGAGACCCAGTACTTC; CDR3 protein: CASSLVGSSRGETQYF
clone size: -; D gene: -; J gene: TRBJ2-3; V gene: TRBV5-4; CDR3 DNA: TGTGCCAGCAGCTTGACGGGCAATTCGGAGGGAACGCAGTATTTT; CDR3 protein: CASSLTGNSEGTQYF
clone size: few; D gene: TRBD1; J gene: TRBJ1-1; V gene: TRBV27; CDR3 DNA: TGTGCCAGCAGGCAAAACCGGGACAGGGTGAACACTGAAGCTTTCTTT; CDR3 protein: CASRQNRDRVNTEAFF
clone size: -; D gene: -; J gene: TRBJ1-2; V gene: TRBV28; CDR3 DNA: TGTGCCACCATCGGGTCGGGAAGGGATGGCTACACCTTC; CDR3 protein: CATIGSGRDGYTF
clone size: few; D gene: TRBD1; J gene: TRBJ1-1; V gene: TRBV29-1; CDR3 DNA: TGCAGCTCCGGAAGGGGACAGGGCTTAATGAACACTGAAGCTTTCTTT; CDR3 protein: CSSGRGQGLMNTEAFF
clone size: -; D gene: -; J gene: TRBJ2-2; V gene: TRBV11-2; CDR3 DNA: TGTGCCAGCAGCCTAAACACCGGGGAGCTGTTTTTT; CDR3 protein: CASSLNTGELFF
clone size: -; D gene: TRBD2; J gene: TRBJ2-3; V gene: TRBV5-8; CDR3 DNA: TGTGCCAGCAGCTCCGGGACTAGCGGCTACACAGATACGCAGTATTTT; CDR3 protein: CASSSGTSGYTDTQYF
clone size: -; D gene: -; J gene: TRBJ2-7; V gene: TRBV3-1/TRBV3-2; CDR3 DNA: TGTGCCAGCAGCCTATTTGGAGGACTATACGAGCAGTACTTC; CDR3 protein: CASSLFGGLYEQYF
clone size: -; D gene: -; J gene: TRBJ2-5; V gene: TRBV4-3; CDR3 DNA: TGCGCCAGCAGCCCCAATTCCGGGACACGGGGGACCCAGTACTTC; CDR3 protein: CASSPNSGTRGTQYF
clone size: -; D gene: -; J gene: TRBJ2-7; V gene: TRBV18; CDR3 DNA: TGTGCCAGCTCCCCCGGGGGTGGCGAGCAGTACTTC; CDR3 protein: CASSPGGGEQYF
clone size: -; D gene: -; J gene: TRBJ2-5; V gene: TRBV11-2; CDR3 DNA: TGTGCCAGCAGCTTATCTGACAAGAAAGAGACCCAGTACTTC; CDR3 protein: CASSLSDKKETQYF
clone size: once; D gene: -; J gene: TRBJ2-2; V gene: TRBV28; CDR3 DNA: TGTGCCAGCTTTAGCGGGAACACCGGGGAGCTGTTTTTT; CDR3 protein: CASFSGNTGELFF
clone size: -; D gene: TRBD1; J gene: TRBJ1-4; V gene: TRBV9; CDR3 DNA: TGTGCCAGCAGCGTTCAGACAGGGATTAATGAAAAACTGTTTTTT; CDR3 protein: CASSVQTGINEKLFF
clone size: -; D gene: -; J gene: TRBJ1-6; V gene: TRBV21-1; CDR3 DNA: TGTGCCAGCAGCACCCCGGGACAGGTACAAAGCTCCTATAATTCACCCCTCCACTTT; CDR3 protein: CASSTPGQVQSSYNSPLHF
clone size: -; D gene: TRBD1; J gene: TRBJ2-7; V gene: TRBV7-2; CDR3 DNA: TGTGCCAGCAGATTATCCAGACAGGGCGCCTACGAGCAGTACTTC; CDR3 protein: CASRLSRQGAYEQYF